This T cell receptor (beta chain) originates from a study of PD-L1 blockade in urothelial cancer. Some clones are missing from TCRdb's copy, which holds only in-frame ones; the method was immunoSEQ multiplex PCR. This table has fewer than 30,000 clones, 80% to 85% appearing once. The CDR3 is 14 residues long. V was clipped by 4 bases and J by 0 bases; unmatched bases: 0. Germline-derived CDR1 and CDR2 are SEHNR and FQNEAQ (reference sequence). Enrolled patients showed locally advanced or metastatic urothelial carcinoma. The rearrangement joins TRBV7-9 to TRBJ1-1; 9 positions agree with TRBD1. This sample comprised PBMCs, obtained around atezolizumab (anti-PD-L1) treatment. The TCR comes from a man between 65 and 85 years old with urothelial cancer. The CDR3 DNA reads as TGTGCCAGCAGCTGGACAGGGGTGAACACTGAAGCTTTCTTT. It codes for CASSWTGVNTEAFF.